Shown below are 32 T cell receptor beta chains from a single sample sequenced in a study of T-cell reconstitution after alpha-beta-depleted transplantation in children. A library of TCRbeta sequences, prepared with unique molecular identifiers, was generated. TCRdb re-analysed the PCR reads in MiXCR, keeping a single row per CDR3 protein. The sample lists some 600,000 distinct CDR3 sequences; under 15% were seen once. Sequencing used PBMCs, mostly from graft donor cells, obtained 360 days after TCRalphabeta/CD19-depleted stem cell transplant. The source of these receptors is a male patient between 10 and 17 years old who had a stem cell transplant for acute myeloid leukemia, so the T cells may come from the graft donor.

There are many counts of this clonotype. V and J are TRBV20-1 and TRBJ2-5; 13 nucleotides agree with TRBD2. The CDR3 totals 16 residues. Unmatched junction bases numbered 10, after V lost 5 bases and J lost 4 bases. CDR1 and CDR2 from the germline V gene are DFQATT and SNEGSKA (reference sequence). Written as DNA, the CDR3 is TGCAGTGCTCCTCCCGGACTAGCGGGAGTCGTAGAGACCCAGTACTTC. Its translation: CSAPPGLAGVVETQYF.

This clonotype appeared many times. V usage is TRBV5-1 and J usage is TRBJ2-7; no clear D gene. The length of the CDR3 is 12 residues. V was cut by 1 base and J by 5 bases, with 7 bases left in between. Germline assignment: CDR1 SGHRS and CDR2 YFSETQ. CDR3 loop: CASSLNWDEQYF. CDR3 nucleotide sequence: TGCGCCAGCAGCTTGAACTGGGACGAGCAGTACTTC.

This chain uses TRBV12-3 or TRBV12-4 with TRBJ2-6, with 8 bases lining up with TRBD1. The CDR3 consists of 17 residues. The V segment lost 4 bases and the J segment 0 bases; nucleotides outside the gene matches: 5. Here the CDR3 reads CASSSGTGLSGANVLTF. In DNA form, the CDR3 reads TGTGCCAGCAGTTCCGGGACAGGACTCTCTGGGGCCAACGTCCTGACTTTC.

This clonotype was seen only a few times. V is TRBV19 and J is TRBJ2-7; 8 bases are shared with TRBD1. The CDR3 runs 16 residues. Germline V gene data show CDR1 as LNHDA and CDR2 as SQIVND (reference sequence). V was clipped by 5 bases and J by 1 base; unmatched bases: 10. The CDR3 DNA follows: TGTGCCAGTAGTGGGCGACAGGGGATCGGGTCCTACGAGCAGTACTTC. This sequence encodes CASSGRQGIGSYEQYF.

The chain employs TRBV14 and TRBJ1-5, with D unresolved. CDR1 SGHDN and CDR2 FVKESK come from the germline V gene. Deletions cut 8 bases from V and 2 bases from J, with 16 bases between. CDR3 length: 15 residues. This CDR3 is CASAKSGAGNQPQHF. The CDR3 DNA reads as TGTGCCAGCGCTAAATCAGGCGCCGGCAATCAGCCCCAGCATTTT. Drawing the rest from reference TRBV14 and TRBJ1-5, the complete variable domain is EAGVTQFPSHSVIEKGQTVTLRCDPISGHDNLYWYRRVMGKEIKFLLHFVKESKQDESGMPNNRFLAERTGGTYSTLKVQPAELEDSGVYFCASAKSGAGNQPQHFGDGTRLSIL.

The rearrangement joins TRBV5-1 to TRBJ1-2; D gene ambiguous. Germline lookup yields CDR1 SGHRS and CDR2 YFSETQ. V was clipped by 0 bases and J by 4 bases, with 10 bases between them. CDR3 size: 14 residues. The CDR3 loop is CASSLEPEGYGYTF. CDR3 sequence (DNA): TGCGCCAGCAGCTTGGAACCTGAGGGCTATGGCTACACCTTC.

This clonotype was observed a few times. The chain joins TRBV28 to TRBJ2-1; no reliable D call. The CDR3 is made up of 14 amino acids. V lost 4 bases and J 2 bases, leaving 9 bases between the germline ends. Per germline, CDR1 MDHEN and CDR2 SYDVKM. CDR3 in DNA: TGTGCCAGCAGTTCCCTTGACCCCTACAATGAGCAGTTCTTC. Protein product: CASSSLDPYNEQFF.

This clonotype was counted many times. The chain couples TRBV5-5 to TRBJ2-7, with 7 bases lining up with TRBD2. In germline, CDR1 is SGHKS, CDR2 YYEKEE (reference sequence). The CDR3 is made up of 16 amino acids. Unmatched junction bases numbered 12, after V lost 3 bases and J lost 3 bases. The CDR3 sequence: CASSSTGGSGSYEQYF. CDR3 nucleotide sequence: TGTGCCAGCAGCTCCACGGGAGGTTCCGGGAGCTACGAGCAGTACTTC.

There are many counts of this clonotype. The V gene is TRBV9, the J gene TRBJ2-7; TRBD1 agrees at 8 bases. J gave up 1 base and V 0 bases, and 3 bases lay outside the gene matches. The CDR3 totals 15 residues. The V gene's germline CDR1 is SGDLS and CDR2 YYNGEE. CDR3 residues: CASSVAWDRSYEQYF. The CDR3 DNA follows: TGTGCCAGCAGCGTAGCCTGGGACAGGTCCTACGAGCAGTACTTC.

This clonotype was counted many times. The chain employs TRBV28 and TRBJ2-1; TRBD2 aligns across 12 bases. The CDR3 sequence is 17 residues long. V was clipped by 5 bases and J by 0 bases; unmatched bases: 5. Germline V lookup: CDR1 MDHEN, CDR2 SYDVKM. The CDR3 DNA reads TGTGCCAGCAGTCCTAGCGGGAGGGTGAGCTCCTACAATGAGCAGTTCTTC. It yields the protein CASSPSGRVSSYNEQFF.

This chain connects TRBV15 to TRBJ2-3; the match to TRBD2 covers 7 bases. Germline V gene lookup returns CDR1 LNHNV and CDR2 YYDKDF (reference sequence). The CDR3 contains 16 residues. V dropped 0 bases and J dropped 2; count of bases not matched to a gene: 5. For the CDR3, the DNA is TGTGCCACCAGCAGAGATCGGGGGGATACCACAGATACGCAGTATTTT. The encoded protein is CATSRDRGDTTDTQYF. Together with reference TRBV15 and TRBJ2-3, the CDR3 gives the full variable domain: DAMVIQNPRYQVTQFGKPVTLSCSQTLNHNVMYWYQQKSSQAPKLLFHYYDKDFNNEADTPDNFQSRRPNTSFCFLDIRSPGLGDTAMYLCATSRDRGDTTDTQYFGPGTRLTVL.

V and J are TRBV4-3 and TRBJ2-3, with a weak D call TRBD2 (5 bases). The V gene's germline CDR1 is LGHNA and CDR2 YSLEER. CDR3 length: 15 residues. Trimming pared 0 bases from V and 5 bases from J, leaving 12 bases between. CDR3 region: CASSQDRATKDTQYF. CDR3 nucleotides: TGCGCCAGCAGCCAAGATCGAGCGACTAAAGATACGCAGTATTTT.

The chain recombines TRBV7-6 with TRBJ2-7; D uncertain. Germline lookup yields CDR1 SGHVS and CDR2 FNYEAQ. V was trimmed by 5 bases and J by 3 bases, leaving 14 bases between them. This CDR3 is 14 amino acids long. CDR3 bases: TGTGCCAGCAGCCGTAATTTAGAGTTCTACGAGCAGTACTTC. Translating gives CASSRNLEFYEQYF.

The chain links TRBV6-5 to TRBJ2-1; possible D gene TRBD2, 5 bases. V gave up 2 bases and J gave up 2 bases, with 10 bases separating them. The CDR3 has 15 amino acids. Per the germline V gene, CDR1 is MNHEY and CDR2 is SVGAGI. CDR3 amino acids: CASSYIAQAYNEQFF. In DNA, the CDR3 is TGTGCCAGCAGTTACATAGCGCAAGCCTACAATGAGCAGTTCTTC.

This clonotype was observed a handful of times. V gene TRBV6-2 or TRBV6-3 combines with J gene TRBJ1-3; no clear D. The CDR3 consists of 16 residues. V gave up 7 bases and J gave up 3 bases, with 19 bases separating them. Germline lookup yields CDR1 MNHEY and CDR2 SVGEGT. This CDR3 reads CASTRVEDYGGNTIYF. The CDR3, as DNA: TGTGCCAGCACCCGGGTAGAAGACTATGGTGGAAACACCATATATTTT.

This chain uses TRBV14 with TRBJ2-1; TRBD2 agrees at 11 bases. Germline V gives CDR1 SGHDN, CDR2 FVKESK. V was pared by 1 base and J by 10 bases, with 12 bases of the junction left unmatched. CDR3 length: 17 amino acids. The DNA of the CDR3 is TGTGCCAGCAGCCAAGGTGTGGGACTAGCGGTCTACTTGGAGCAGTTCTTC. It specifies CASSQGVGLAVYLEQFF. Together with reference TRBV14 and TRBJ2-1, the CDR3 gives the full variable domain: EAGVTQFPSHSVIEKGQTVTLRCDPISGHDNLYWYRRVMGKEIKFLLHFVKESKQDESGMPNNRFLAERTGGTYSTLKVQPAELEDSGVYFCASSQGVGLAVYLEQFFGPGTRLTVL.

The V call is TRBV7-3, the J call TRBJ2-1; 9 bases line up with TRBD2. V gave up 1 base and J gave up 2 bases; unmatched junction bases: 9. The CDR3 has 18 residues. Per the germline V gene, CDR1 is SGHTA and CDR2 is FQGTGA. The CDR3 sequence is CASSLKGAGGPTYNEQFF. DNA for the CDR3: TGTGCCAGCAGCTTAAAAGGAGCGGGAGGACCCACCTACAATGAGCAGTTCTTC.

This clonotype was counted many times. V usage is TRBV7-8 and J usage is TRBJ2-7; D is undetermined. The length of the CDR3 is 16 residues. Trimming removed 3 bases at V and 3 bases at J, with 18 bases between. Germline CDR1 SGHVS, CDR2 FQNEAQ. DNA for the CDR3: TGTGCCAGCAGCTTTAGTACCCCCTTGTCGGGCTACGAGCAGTACTTC. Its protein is CASSFSTPLSGYEQYF. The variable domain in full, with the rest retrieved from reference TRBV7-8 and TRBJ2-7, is GAGVSQSPRYKVAKRGQDVALRCDPISGHVSLFWYQQALGQGPEFLTYFQNEAQLDKSGLPSDRFFAERPEGSVSTLKIQRTQQEDSAVYLCASSFSTPLSGYEQYFGPGTRLTVT.

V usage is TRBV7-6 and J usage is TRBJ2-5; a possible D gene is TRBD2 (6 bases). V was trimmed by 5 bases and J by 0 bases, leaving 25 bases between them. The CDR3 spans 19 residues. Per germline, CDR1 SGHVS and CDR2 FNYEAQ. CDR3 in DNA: TGTGCCAGCAGCCCCAAATTAGGGGTAAGCGGGTGGTACCAAGAGACCCAGTACTTC. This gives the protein CASSPKLGVSGWYQETQYF. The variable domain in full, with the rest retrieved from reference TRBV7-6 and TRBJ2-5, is GAGVSQSPRYKVTKRGQDVALRCDPISGHVSLYWYRQALGQGPEFLTYFNYEAQQDKSGLPNDRFSAERPEGSISTLTIQRTEQRDSAMYRCASSPKLGVSGWYQETQYFGPGTRLLVL.

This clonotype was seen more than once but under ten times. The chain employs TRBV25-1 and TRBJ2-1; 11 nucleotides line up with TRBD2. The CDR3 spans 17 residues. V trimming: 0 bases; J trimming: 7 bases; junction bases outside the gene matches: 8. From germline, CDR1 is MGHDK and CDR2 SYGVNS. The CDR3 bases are TGTGCCAGCAGTGAATATATGACTAGCGGGACGGATAATGAGCAGTTCTTC. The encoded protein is CASSEYMTSGTDNEQFF.

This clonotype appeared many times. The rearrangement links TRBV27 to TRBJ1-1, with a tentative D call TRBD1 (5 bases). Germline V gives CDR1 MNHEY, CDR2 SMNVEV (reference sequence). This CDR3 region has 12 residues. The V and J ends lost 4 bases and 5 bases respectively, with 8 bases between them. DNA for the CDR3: TGTGCCAGCAGTTGGGGGGGGACTGAAGCTTTCTTT. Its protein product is CASSWGGTEAFF.

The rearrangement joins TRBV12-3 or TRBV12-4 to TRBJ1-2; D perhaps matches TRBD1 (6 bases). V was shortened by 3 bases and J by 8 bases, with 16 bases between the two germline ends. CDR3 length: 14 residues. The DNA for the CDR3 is TGTGCCAGCAGTTTCGCGGGGGCCGAGAACGGCTACACCTTC. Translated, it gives CASSFAGAENGYTF.

The CDR3 protein is CSAARGPFGGISYEQYF. The CDR3 DNA sequence: TGCAGCGCTGCCCGCGGCCCCTTTGGAGGGATCTCCTACGAGCAGTACTTC. The V gene is TRBV29-1, the J gene TRBJ2-7, with D perhaps TRBD2 (6 bases). V was cut by 7 bases and J by 0 bases, with 25 bases left in between. This CDR3 is built from 17 residues. In germline, CDR1 is SQVTM, CDR2 ANQGSEA.

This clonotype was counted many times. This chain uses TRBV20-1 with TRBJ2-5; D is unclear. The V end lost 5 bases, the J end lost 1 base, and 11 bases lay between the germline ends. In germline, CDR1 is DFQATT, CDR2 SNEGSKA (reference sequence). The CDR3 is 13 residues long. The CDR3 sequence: CSARLLPQETQYF. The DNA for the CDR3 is TGCAGTGCTCGCCTCTTACCCCAAGAGACCCAGTACTTC.

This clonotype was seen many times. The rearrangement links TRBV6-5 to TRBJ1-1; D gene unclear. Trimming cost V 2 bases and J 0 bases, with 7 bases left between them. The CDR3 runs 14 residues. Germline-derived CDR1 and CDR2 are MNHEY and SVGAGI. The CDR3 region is CASSYEPLNTEAFF. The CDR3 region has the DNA TGTGCCAGCAGTTACGAGCCGTTGAACACTGAAGCTTTCTTT.

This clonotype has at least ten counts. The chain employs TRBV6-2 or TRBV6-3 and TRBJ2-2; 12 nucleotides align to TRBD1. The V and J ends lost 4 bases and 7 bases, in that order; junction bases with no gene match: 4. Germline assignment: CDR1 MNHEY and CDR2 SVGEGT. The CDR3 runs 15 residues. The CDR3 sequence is CASSSGTGGSGELFF. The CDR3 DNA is TGTGCCAGCAGTTCCGGGACAGGGGGCAGCGGGGAGCTGTTTTTT.

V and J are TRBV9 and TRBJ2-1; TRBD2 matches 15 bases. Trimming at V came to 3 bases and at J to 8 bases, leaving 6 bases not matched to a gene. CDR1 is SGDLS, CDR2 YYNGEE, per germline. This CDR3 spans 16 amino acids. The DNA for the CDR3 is TGTGCCAGCAGCGCCCAGGGACTAGCGGGAGGCCATGAGCAGTTCTTC. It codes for CASSAQGLAGGHEQFF.

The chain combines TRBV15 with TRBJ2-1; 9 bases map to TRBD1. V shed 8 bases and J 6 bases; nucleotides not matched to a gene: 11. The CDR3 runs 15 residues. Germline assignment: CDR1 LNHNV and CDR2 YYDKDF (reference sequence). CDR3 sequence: CATCKPGTGSNEQFF. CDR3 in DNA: TGTGCCACCTGCAAGCCAGGGACAGGGTCCAATGAGCAGTTCTTC.

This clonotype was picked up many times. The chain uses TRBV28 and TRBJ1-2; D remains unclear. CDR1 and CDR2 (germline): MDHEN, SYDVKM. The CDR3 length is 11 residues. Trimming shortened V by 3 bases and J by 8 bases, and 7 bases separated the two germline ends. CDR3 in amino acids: CASSFVGGYTF. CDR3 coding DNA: TGTGCCAGCAGTTTTGTCGGAGGCTACACCTTC.

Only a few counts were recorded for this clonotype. Here the CDR3 DNA reads TGTGCCAGCAGTTTATGGACCTCAGGTCTGGCCGGACAGCCCCAGCATTTT. Translated, it gives CASSLWTSGLAGQPQHF. The chain is built from TRBV28 and TRBJ1-5, with D hard to call. Trimming took 0 bases from V and 7 from J, leaving 19 bases between them. Germline loops: CDR1 MDHEN, CDR2 SYDVKM. The CDR3 sequence is 17 residues long. Using reference TRBV28 and TRBJ1-5 for the parts outside the CDR3, the full variable domain is DVKVTQSSRYLVKRTGEKVFLECVQDMDHENMFWYRQDPGLGLRLIYFSYDVKMKEKGDIPEGYSVSREKKERFSLILESASTNQTSMYLCASSLWTSGLAGQPQHFGDGTRLSIL.

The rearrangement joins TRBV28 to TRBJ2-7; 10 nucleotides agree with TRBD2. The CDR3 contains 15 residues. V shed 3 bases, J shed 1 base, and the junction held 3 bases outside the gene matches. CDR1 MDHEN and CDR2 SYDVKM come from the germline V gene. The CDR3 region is CASSLIAGGSYEQYF. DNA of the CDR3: TGTGCCAGCAGTTTGATAGCGGGAGGTTCCTACGAGCAGTACTTC.

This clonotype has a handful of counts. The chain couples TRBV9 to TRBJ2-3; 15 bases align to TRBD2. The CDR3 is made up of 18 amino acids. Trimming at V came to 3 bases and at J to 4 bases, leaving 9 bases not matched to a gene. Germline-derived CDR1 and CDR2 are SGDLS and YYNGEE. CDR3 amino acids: CASSARTSGRAVADTQYF. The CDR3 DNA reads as TGTGCCAGCAGCGCCCGGACTAGCGGGAGGGCAGTGGCAGATACGCAGTATTTT.